Following are 20 T cell receptor beta chains from one sample sequenced in a study of cytomegalovirus exposure and HLA in healthy donors. Primers included in the PCR were 60 Vbeta and 13 Jbeta primers. Assay used: immunoSEQ multiplex PCR; TCRdb lists only in-frame clones, some missing. Of some 80,000 clones in the sample, under 80% are singletons; the top ten hold 5.9%. Sequenced sample: PBMCs. The source is a man aged 18 to 30 in good health and CMV-seropositive.

This chain connects TRBV29-1 to TRBJ2-3, with 7 bases aligning to TRBD2. The V and J ends lost 5 bases and 6 bases, in that order; junction bases with no gene match: 11. CDR3 length: 14 amino acids. The V gene's germline CDR1 is SQVTM and CDR2 ANQGSEA. This chain's CDR3 is CSVSPPLADDTQYF. CDR3 nucleotide sequence: TGCAGCGTTTCCCCCCCTCTAGCGGATGATACGCAGTATTTT.

This chain links TRBV6-7 with TRBJ2-7; 7 bases map to TRBD1. TRBV6-7 is an open reading frame whose function is uncertain. Unmatched junction bases numbered 22, after V lost 2 bases and J lost 6 bases. The CDR3 length is 19 residues. CDR3 sequence (DNA): TGTGCCAGCAGTTACACGAACGGAGAGACAGGGCTCAAAGGGGTCGAGCAGTACTTC. As protein: CASSYTNGETGLKGVEQYF.

The gene calls are TRBV4-1 and TRBJ2-7, with D possibly being TRBD2 (5 bases). CDR1 MGHRA and CDR2 YSYEKL come from the germline V gene. Trimming removed 0 bases at V and 5 bases at J, with 11 bases between. This CDR3 is built from 14 residues. The CDR3 spells CASSQERAGHEQYF. The CDR3 nucleotides are TGCGCCAGCAGCCAAGAGAGGGCCGGGCACGAGCAGTACTTC.

The rearrangement links TRBV6-5 to TRBJ1-5, with D possibly matching TRBD1 (5 bases). Deletions cut 6 bases from V and 4 bases from J, with 10 bases between. In germline, CDR1 is MNHEY, CDR2 SVGAGI. This CDR3 is built from 13 residues. The CDR3 region has the DNA TGTGCCAGCAGAAAATCAGGGAATCAGCCCCAGCATTTT. It yields the protein CASRKSGNQPQHF.

The chain links TRBV12-5 to TRBJ2-7, with D tentatively TRBD2 (6 bases). Germline CDR1 reads LGHNT; CDR2 reads FRNRAP. The V end was cut by 1 base, the J end by 3 bases, with 19 bases between. The CDR3 extends over 17 amino acids. CDR3 in amino acids: CASGLGRERNPYYEQYF. The CDR3 DNA reads as TGTGCTAGTGGTTTGGGCCGGGAGCGGAATCCGTACTACGAGCAGTACTTC.

This clone was seen more than once but under ten times. This chain connects TRBV5-1 to TRBJ2-3; D is unclear. This CDR3 contains 13 residues. Deletions cut 5 bases from V and 3 bases from J, with 10 bases between. The germline CDR1 and CDR2 sequences are SGHRS and YFSETQ. This chain's CDR3 is CASSFRETDTQYF. The CDR3 bases are TGCGCCAGCAGTTTTAGAGAAACAGATACGCAGTATTTT.

The chain uses TRBV7-9 and TRBJ2-7, with D perhaps TRBD1 (5 bases). Germline CDR1 SEHNR, CDR2 FQNEAQ (reference sequence). With 4 bases removed from V and 6 bases from J, the gap between germline ends came to 13 bases. The CDR3 contains 13 residues. CDR3: CASSSLGPGEQYF. CDR3 DNA: TGTGCCAGCAGCTCCCTGGGGCCTGGCGAGCAGTACTTC.

The chain uses TRBV7-9 and TRBJ2-6, with TRBD1 matching 8 bases. The CDR3 runs 15 residues. Germline CDR1 and CDR2: SEHNR and FQNEAQ (reference sequence). J gave up 1 base and V 10 bases, and 6 bases lay outside the gene matches. CDR3 nucleotide sequence: TGTGCCACGGGACAGGCCCTTTCTGGGGCCAACGTCCTGACTTTC. It codes for CATGQALSGANVLTF.

The chain combines TRBV27 with TRBJ2-7, with D maybe TRBD2 (5 bases). The CDR3 is 13 residues long. The V gene lost 5 bases and the J gene lost 8 bases, with 16 bases spanning the gap. CDR1 and CDR2 from the germline V gene are MNHEY and SMNVEV (reference sequence). CDR3 sequence (DNA): TGTGCCAGCAGTCCCGGGGTCCGGCGGAAGCAGTACTTC. This codes for CASSPGVRRKQYF.

On this clone itself: Compared with germline, one end of the junction differs, possibly owing to a read error. The J gene is TRBJ2-3, the V gene TRBV6-4; TRBD1 is a possible D gene (5 bases). CDR3 size: 13 residues. Germline lookup yields CDR1 MRHNA and CDR2 SNTAGT. CDR3 protein: CASSVEDTYTQYF. Written as DNA, the CDR3 is TGTGCCAGCAGTGTTGAGGACACATATACGCAGTATTTT.

This clone showed up just a few times. The chain combines TRBV7-9 with TRBJ2-7, with a possible D match to TRBD2 (7 bases). V was pared by 0 bases and J by 5 bases, with 17 bases between. CDR3 size: 16 residues. Germline V gene data show CDR1 as SEHNR and CDR2 as FQNEAQ (reference sequence). The CDR3 DNA sequence: TGTGCCAGCAGCTTAGCCCCCCGGGGGGCGAAAGACGAGCAGTACTTC. This codes for CASSLAPRGAKDEQYF.

This clone was detected only a few times. In nucleotides, the CDR3 is TGTGCCAGCAGCCAGCGGCCGGGACAGGGTAACGCTAACTATGGCTACACCTTC. It codes for CASSQRPGQGNANYGYTF. This chain joins TRBV4-2 and TRBJ1-2; 9 nucleotides line up with TRBD1. V lost 3 bases to trimming and J lost 0 bases; unmatched junction nucleotides: 11. The CDR3 has 18 residues. Per germline, CDR1 LGHNA and CDR2 YNFKEQ.

V is TRBV10-2 and J is TRBJ1-1; D is possibly TRBD1 (6 bases). Trimming cost V 3 bases and J 5 bases, with 7 bases left between them. CDR1 is WSHSY, CDR2 SAAADI, per germline. There are 12 residues in the CDR3. CDR3 protein: CASSDQGTEAFF. The CDR3 DNA is TGCGCCAGCAGTGATCAGGGGACTGAAGCTTTCTTT.

V is TRBV18 and J is TRBJ1-2; no clear D. CDR3 length: 12 residues. The V and J ends lost 6 bases and 10 bases respectively, with 15 bases between them. Germline CDR1 reads KGHSH; CDR2 reads LQKENI. The CDR3 DNA follows: TGTGCCAGCTCGACACCCCTACAAGACTACACCTTC. Residues: CASSTPLQDYTF. The variable domain in full, completed from reference TRBV18 and TRBJ1-2, reads NAGVMQNPRHLVRRRGQEARLRCSPMKGHSHVYWYRQLPEEGLKFMVYLQKENIIDESGMPKERFSAEFPKEGPSILRIQQVVRGDSAAYFCASSTPLQDYTFGSGTRLTVV.

V and J are TRBV6-1 and TRBJ2-7; weak D call: TRBD2 (6 bases). The V and J ends lost 4 bases and 0 bases respectively, with 13 bases between them. The CDR3 covers 15 residues. In germline, CDR1 is MNHNS, CDR2 SASEGT. CDR3 region: CASSVLARSSYEQYF. The CDR3 DNA is TGTGCCAGCAGTGTTCTAGCGAGGAGCTCCTACGAGCAGTACTTC.

The chain uses TRBV11-2 and TRBJ2-5; D is undetermined. This CDR3 has 16 amino acids. Per germline, CDR1 SGHAT and CDR2 FQNNGV. Trimming stripped 3 bases from V and 7 bases from J, with 21 bases between. As DNA, the CDR3 is TGTGCCAGCAGCTTGGTAGCAGCCTCTAATTCGGGGACCCAGTACTTC. The encoded protein is CASSLVAASNSGTQYF.

The rearrangement uses TRBV2 and TRBJ2-6; 9 bases map to TRBD1. The V segment lost 4 bases and the J segment 2 bases; nucleotides outside the gene matches: 12. Germline V gene lookup returns CDR1 SNHLY and CDR2 FYNNEI. This CDR3 is 19 amino acids long. CDR3 loop: CASSAWLGQGDPGANVLTF. For the CDR3, the DNA is TGTGCCAGCAGTGCCTGGTTGGGACAGGGTGACCCTGGGGCCAACGTCCTGACTTTC.

This chain uses TRBV11-2 with TRBJ1-4; D unresolved. V was shortened by 10 bases and J by 3 bases, with 15 bases between the two germline ends. Germline V gene data show CDR1 as SGHAT and CDR2 as FQNNGV. CDR3 size: 14 residues. The chain's CDR3 is CATRVGRPNEKLFF. The CDR3 DNA reads as TGTGCCACCCGGGTGGGGAGGCCTAATGAAAAACTGTTTTTT.

V and J are TRBV7-9 and TRBJ2-1, with TRBD2 matching 8 bases. From germline, CDR1 is SEHNR and CDR2 FQNEAQ (reference sequence). V shed 5 bases, J shed 8 bases, and the junction held 11 bases outside the gene matches. This CDR3 has 15 amino acids. The CDR3 loop is CASSPYEAGAHEQFF. CDR3 sequence (DNA): TGTGCCAGCAGCCCGTACGAAGCGGGGGCCCATGAGCAGTTCTTC.

The chain joins TRBV5-1 to TRBJ2-7; 7 bases align to TRBD1. The germline V gene has CDR1 SGHRS and CDR2 YFSETQ. The ends lost 0 bases at V and 8 bases at J; junction bases unmatched: 5. CDR3 length equals 13 residues. Here the CDR3 DNA reads TGCGCCAGCAGCTTGGAGGCAGGGGGAAAGCAGTACTTC. This gives the protein CASSLEAGGKQYF.